The 26 T cell receptor beta chains presented below share a single source sample, sequenced in a study of Graves' ophthalmopathy and Graves' hyperthyroidism. The sequenced template was RNA, covering the TCR beta CDR3 region. First-round RT-PCR relied on HTBI primers, and a second-round multiplex PCR came next. From the multiplex PCR reads, TCRdb called clonotypes with MiXCR, one entry per CDR3 protein. The table has 650,000 to 800,000 distinct CDR3 sequences, about 41% seen once; the top ten hold over 2.5%. Sequencing was carried out using peripheral blood. The receptor source for this set is an adult man with Graves' ophthalmopathy.

This clonotype turned up a few times. V and J are TRBV29-1 and TRBJ1-1, with a tentative D call TRBD1 (5 bases). Trimming pared 2 bases from V and 0 bases from J, leaving 10 bases between. The germline V gene encodes CDR1 SQVTM and CDR2 ANQGSEA. This CDR3 has 14 amino acids. The CDR3 DNA sequence: TGCAGCGTTGAAAGGGGAGATTTGAACACTGAAGCTTTCTTT. The encoded protein is CSVERGDLNTEAFF. Full variable domain (outside the CDR3, taken from reference TRBV29-1 and TRBJ1-1): SAVISQKPSRDICQRGTSLTIQCQVDSQVTMMFWYRQQPGQSLTLIATANQGSEATYESGFVIDKFPISRPNLTFSTLTVSNMSPEDSSIYLCSVERGDLNTEAFFGQGTRLTVV.

The chain couples TRBV2 to TRBJ1-6; perhaps TRBD1 as D (6 bases). This CDR3 spans 14 amino acids. Trimming cost V 5 bases and J 9 bases, with 14 bases left between them. The germline CDR1 and CDR2 sequences are SNHLY and FYNNEI. The CDR3 protein is CASSPLGGRSPLHF. The CDR3 DNA sequence: TGTGCCAGCAGTCCACTTGGGGGGCGTTCACCCCTCCACTTT.

The chain has TRBV19 and TRBJ2-7; 9 nucleotides agree with TRBD1. Germline values: CDR1 LNHDA, CDR2 SQIVND (reference sequence). The CDR3 contains 15 residues. V dropped 11 bases and J dropped 5; count of bases not matched to a gene: 16. CDR3 DNA: TGTGCCTGGAGTGTACTTAAGGGACAGGGAAACGAGCAGTACTTC. Encoded protein: CAWSVLKGQGNEQYF. Drawing the rest from reference TRBV19 and TRBJ2-7, the complete variable domain is DGGITQSPKYLFRKEGQNVTLSCEQNLNHDAMYWYRQDPGQGLRLIYYSQIVNDFQKGDIAEGYSVSREKKESFPLTVTSAQKNPTAFYLCAWSVLKGQGNEQYFGPGTRLTVT.

The J gene is TRBJ1-5, the V gene TRBV29-1; D is unclear. V was pared by 4 bases and J by 11 bases, with 21 bases between. The germline CDR1 and CDR2 sequences are SQVTM and ANQGSEA. The CDR3 spans 14 residues. This CDR3 reads CSVGGGRAQETQHF. The CDR3 DNA reads TGCAGCGTTGGTGGCGGGAGGGCTCAAGAGACCCAGCATTTT.

In its sample, this clonotype was seen many times. V is TRBV7-9 and J is TRBJ2-2; no definite D call. V was clipped by 3 bases and J by 1 base, with 9 bases between them. The germline V gene encodes CDR1 SEHNR and CDR2 FQNEAQ (reference sequence). This CDR3 has 15 amino acids. CDR3 bases: TGTGCCAGCAGCTTTAGGTCAGGGAACACCGGGGAGCTGTTTTTT. Amino acid sequence: CASSFRSGNTGELFF.

The chain is built from TRBV19 and TRBJ1-1; unclear D gene. From germline, CDR1 is LNHDA and CDR2 SQIVND (reference sequence). There are 14 residues in the CDR3. V was trimmed by 7 bases and J by 3 bases, leaving 15 bases between them. DNA for the CDR3: TGTGCCAGTACGGGAGAGGGAAGATACACTGAAGCTTTCTTT. As protein: CASTGEGRYTEAFF.

The genes are TRBV6-6 and TRBJ1-1; TRBD1 matches 8 bases. V shed 0 bases and J 3 bases; nucleotides not matched to a gene: 6. The CDR3 runs to 16 residues. The germline V gene encodes CDR1 MNHNY and CDR2 SVGAGI (reference sequence). The CDR3 nucleotides read TGTGCCAGCAGTTACTCCGCAGGGGGCGCGTACACTGAAGCTTTCTTT. Translating gives CASSYSAGGAYTEAFF.

This clonotype was detected ten times or more. The chain has TRBV12-3 or TRBV12-4 and TRBJ1-1, with D unresolved. The CDR3 length is 14 residues. Trimming stripped 3 bases from V and 0 bases from J, with 8 bases between. The CDR3 is CASSFGVLNTEAFF. As DNA, the CDR3 is TGTGCCAGCAGTTTTGGGGTCTTGAACACTGAAGCTTTCTTT.

This clonotype was counted many times. The chain is built from TRBV7-2 and TRBJ2-2; D tentatively fits TRBD1 or TRBD2 (6 bases each). CDR1 and CDR2 from the germline V gene are SGHTA and FQGNSA. Trimming cost V 7 bases and J 0 bases, with 9 bases left between them. The CDR3 consists of 14 residues. CDR3 nucleotide sequence: TGTGCCAGCAACAGGGACTCGAACACCGGGGAGCTGTTTTTT. It translates to CASNRDSNTGELFF. The whole variable domain, remainder taken from reference TRBV7-2 and TRBJ2-2, is GAGVSQSPSNKVTEKGKDVELRCDPISGHTALYWYRQSLGQGLEFLIYFQGNSAPDKSGLPSDRFSAERTGGSVSTLTIQRTQQEDSAVYLCASNRDSNTGELFFGEGSRLTVL.

This clonotype was seen a handful of times. J is TRBJ2-7 and V is TRBV12-3 or TRBV12-4; TRBD1 might be the D (6 bases). The length of the CDR3 is 14 residues. Deletions cut 5 bases from V and 0 bases from J, with 11 bases between. The DNA for the CDR3 is TGTGCCAGCAGTACCGGGACAAGCTCCTACGAGCAGTACTTC. Its translation is CASSTGTSSYEQYF.

The rearrangement joins TRBV29-1 to TRBJ2-7, with 9 bases aligning to TRBD1. The junction had 13 bases not matched to a gene; V was cut back by 7 bases and J by 6 bases. This CDR3 is built from 14 residues. Germline lookup yields CDR1 SQVTM and CDR2 ANQGSEA. CDR3 bases: TGCAGCGCTTCGGGACAGGGCCCCAGGGCCGAGCAGTACTTC. Its translation is CSASGQGPRAEQYF.

A note on this clonotype: No conserved phenylalanine or tryptophan is present at the end of the CDR3, so a read error is the likely explanation. The limits of the CDR3 on the DNA are not certain, so only TCRdb's listed CDR3 is given. The chain uses TRBV29-1 and TRBJ2-6; the listed D gene, TRBD1, was not tested against the DNA. Per germline, CDR1 SQVTM and CDR2 ANQGSEA. The CDR3 length is 9 residues, termini included. CDR3 loop: CSVTGGRNT.

This clonotype has more than one count but fewer than ten. The rearrangement joins TRBV2 to TRBJ2-7, with TRBD1 matching over 10 bases. Trimming took 7 bases from V and 0 from J; bases not matched to a gene: 9. From germline, CDR1 is SNHLY and CDR2 FYNNEI. This CDR3 has 16 amino acids. The CDR3 reads CASIDRGRPPSYEQYF. The CDR3 nucleotides are TGTGCCAGCATTGACAGGGGGCGGCCCCCCTCCTACGAGCAGTACTTC.

This chain links TRBV12-3 or TRBV12-4 with TRBJ1-1; D may be TRBD1 (6 bases). Trimming shortened V by 6 bases and J by 6 bases, and 11 bases separated the two germline ends. This CDR3 is 12 amino acids long. CDR3 residues: CASRQRGAEAFF. The CDR3 bases are TGTGCCAGCAGGCAAAGGGGGGCTGAAGCTTTCTTT.

The chain employs TRBV2 and TRBJ1-2; no definite D call. The CDR3 spans 13 residues. Trimming removed 6 bases at V and 4 bases at J, with 12 bases between. Germline V gene sequence: CDR1 SNHLY, CDR2 FYNNEI. The CDR3 nucleotides read TGTGCCAGCAGGTCCCGGGAGAGCTATGGCTACACCTTC. It codes for CASRSRESYGYTF.

Many counts were recorded for this clonotype. The chain recombines TRBV19 with TRBJ2-2, with 7 bases fitting TRBD2. CDR1 is LNHDA, CDR2 SQIVND, per germline (reference sequence). Trimming cost V 5 bases and J 6 bases; bases outside gene matches: 9. The CDR3 extends over 15 amino acids. The CDR3 loop is CASSPWTSPAGELFF. CDR3 nucleotide sequence: TGTGCCAGTAGTCCCTGGACTAGTCCGGCCGGGGAGCTGTTTTTT. The full variable domain, its missing parts supplied by reference TRBV19 and TRBJ2-2, is DGGITQSPKYLFRKEGQNVTLSCEQNLNHDAMYWYRQDPGQGLRLIYYSQIVNDFQKGDIAEGYSVSREKKESFPLTVTSAQKNPTAFYLCASSPWTSPAGELFFGEGSRLTVL.

This clonotype was counted ten times or more. The chain employs TRBV20-1 and TRBJ2-5, with 9 bases identical to TRBD1. CDR3 size: 15 residues. Germline-derived CDR1 and CDR2 are DFQATT and SNEGSKA (reference sequence). With V trimmed by 3 bases and J by 4 bases, 9 bases remained unmatched. CDR3 in amino acids: CSASGWDREGETQYF. The CDR3 DNA reads TGCAGTGCTAGTGGTTGGGACAGGGAGGGAGAGACCCAGTACTTC.

The chain couples TRBV9 to TRBJ1-1; 9 bases align to TRBD1. This CDR3 contains 13 residues. The ends lost 7 bases at V and 11 bases at J; junction bases unmatched: 12. Per the germline V gene, CDR1 is SGDLS and CDR2 is YYNGEE. CDR3 region: CASSPPGQGWAFF. CDR3 DNA: TGTGCCAGCTCACCACCCGGACAGGGGTGGGCTTTCTTT.

The chain couples TRBV9 to TRBJ1-3; a possible D gene is TRBD1 (6 bases). The CDR3 is 14 amino acids. Germline V CDR1 and CDR2: SGDLS, YYNGEE. V was shortened by 0 bases and J by 7 bases, with 11 bases between the two germline ends. The CDR3 DNA reads TGTGCCAGCAGCGTAGGGTCACAGGGTAACACCATATATTTT. Translation gives CASSVGSQGNTIYF.

The rearrangement uses TRBV2 and TRBJ1-2; 9 bases align to TRBD1. With V trimmed by 7 bases and J by 8 bases, 8 bases remained unmatched. In germline, CDR1 is SNHLY, CDR2 FYNNEI. The CDR3 totals 13 residues. CDR3 sequence: CASNVDRGGGYTF. The CDR3 nucleotides are TGTGCCAGCAATGTGGACAGGGGAGGCGGCTACACCTTC.

V usage is TRBV4-1 and J usage is TRBJ2-5, with D perhaps assigned TRBD1 or TRBD2 (6 bases each). The CDR3 totals 13 residues. Germline values: CDR1 MGHRA, CDR2 YSYEKL. V was shortened by 0 bases and J by 9 bases, with 11 bases between the two germline ends. In nucleotides, the CDR3 is TGCGCCAGCAGCCAAGAGGAGGGGGGATCCCAGTACTTC. It yields the protein CASSQEEGGSQYF.

This chain joins TRBV19 and TRBJ2-2, with 8 bases matching TRBD1. Germline-derived CDR1 and CDR2 are LNHDA and SQIVND (reference sequence). CDR3 length equals 14 residues. V gave up 9 bases and J gave up 7 bases; unmatched junction bases: 10. The CDR3 reads CASGGQGLYGELFF. The CDR3 coding sequence is TGTGCCAGCGGAGGACAGGGTTTATACGGGGAGCTGTTTTTT.

The chain combines TRBV10-3 with TRBJ1-6; D call uncertain. V gave up 6 bases and J gave up 8 bases, with 11 bases separating them. This CDR3 is 13 amino acids long. Germline V CDR1 and CDR2: ENHRY, SYGVKD. CDR3: CAIRSEGDSPLHF. DNA of the CDR3: TGTGCCATCAGGAGCGAAGGAGATTCACCCCTCCACTTT.

This clonotype has at least ten counts. V and J are TRBV7-2 and TRBJ2-7; perhaps TRBD2 as D (5 bases). This CDR3 contains 15 residues. Germline V gene sequence: CDR1 SGHTA, CDR2 FQGNSA. V dropped 3 bases and J dropped 2 bases, with 14 bases sitting between them. The CDR3 loop reads CASSFSSGSAYEQYF. Written as DNA, the CDR3 is TGTGCCAGCAGCTTTTCGAGCGGTTCAGCCTACGAGCAGTACTTC.

The genes are TRBV6-1 and TRBJ1-1, with no clear D. This CDR3 contains 13 residues. Trimming pared 11 bases from V and 1 base from J, leaving 14 bases between. In germline, CDR1 is MNHNS, CDR2 SASEGT. Here the CDR3 reads CAGLADWNTEAFF. In DNA form, the CDR3 reads TGTGCCGGCCTGGCCGATTGGAACACTGAAGCTTTCTTT.

This clonotype was detected ten times or more. The chain uses TRBV7-8 and TRBJ2-5; a possible D gene is TRBD1 (6 bases). The CDR3 spans 14 residues. V dropped 9 bases and J dropped 3 bases, with 17 bases sitting between them. The germline gives CDR1 SGHVS, CDR2 FQNEAQ. Here the CDR3 reads CASRGLRDKETQYF. The CDR3 bases are TGTGCCAGTCGGGGTCTAAGGGACAAAGAGACCCAGTACTTC.